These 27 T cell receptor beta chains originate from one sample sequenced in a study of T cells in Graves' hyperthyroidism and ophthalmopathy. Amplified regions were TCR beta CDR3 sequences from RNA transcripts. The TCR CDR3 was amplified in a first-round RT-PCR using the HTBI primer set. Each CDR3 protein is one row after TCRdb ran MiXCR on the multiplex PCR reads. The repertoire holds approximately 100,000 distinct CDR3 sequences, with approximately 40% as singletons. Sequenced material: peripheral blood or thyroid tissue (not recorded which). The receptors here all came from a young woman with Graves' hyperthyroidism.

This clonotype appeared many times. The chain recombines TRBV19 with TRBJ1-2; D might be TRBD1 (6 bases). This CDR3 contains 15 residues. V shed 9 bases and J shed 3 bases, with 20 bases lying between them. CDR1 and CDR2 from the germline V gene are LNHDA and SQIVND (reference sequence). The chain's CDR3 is CASRLGGAKDYGYTF. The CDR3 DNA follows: TGTGCCAGCAGACTCGGGGGGGCGAAGGACTATGGCTACACCTTC.

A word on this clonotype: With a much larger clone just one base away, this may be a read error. CDR3 nucleotide sequence: TGTGCCAGCAGCGACGTAGCGGGAGGGCCCCCCAGGAGTACAGATACGCAGTATTTT. Translating gives CASSDVAGGPPRSTDTQYF. The chain joins TRBV2 to TRBJ2-3; TRBD2 matches 11 bases. The CDR3 totals 19 residues. Trimming took 6 bases from V and 3 from J; bases not matched to a gene: 17. CDR1 is SNHLY and CDR2 is FYNNEI in the germline V gene.

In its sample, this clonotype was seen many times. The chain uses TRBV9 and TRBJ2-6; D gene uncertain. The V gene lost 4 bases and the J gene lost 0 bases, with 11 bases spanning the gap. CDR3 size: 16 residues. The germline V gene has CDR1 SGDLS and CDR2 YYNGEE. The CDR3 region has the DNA TGTGCCAGCAGCCCAGGATGGGGCTCTGGGGCCAACGTCCTGACTTTC. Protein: CASSPGWGSGANVLTF.

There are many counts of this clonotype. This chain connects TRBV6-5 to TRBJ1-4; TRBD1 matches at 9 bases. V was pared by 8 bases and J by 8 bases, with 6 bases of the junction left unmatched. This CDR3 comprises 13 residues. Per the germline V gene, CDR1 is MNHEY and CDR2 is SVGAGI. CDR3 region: CASERTGVEKLFF. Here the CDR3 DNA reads TGTGCCAGCGAGCGGACAGGGGTGGAAAAACTGTTTTTT.

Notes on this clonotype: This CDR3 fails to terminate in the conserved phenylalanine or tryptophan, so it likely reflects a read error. CDR3 in DNA: TGCGCCAGCAGCGTCGGGACAAGAAACACCGGGGAGCTGTTTCTT. Translating it yields CASSVGTRNTGELFL. The V gene is TRBV9, the J gene TRBJ2-2, with TRBD1 as a possible D gene (6 bases). The CDR3 totals 15 residues. Germline V gene sequence: CDR1 SGDLS, CDR2 YYNGEE.

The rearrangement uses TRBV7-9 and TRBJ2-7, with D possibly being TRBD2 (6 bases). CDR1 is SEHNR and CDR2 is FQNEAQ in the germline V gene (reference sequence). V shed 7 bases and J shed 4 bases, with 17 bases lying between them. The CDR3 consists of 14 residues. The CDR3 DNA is TGTGCCAGCACCTTCTGGCCGGGACTTTACGAGCAGTACTTC. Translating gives CASTFWPGLYEQYF.

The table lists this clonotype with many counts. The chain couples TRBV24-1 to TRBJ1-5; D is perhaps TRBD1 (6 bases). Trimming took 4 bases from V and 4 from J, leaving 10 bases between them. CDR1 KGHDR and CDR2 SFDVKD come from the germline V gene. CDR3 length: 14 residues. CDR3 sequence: CATSERTANQPQHF. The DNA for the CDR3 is TGTGCCACCAGTGAGAGGACAGCTAATCAGCCCCAGCATTTT.

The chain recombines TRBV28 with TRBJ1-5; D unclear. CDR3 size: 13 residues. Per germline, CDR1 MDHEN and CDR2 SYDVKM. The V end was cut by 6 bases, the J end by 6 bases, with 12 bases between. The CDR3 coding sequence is TGTGCCAGCAGCCTTCACGTGCGTCAGCCCCAGCATTTT. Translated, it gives CASSLHVRQPQHF.

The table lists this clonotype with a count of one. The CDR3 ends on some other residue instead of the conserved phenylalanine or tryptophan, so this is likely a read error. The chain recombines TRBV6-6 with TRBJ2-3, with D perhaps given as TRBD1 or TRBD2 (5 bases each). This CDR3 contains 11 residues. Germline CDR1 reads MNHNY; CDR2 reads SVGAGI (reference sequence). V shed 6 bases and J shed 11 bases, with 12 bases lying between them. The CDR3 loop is CASSGTYEQYL. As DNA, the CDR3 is TGTGCCAGCAGCGGGACCTACGAGCAGTATCTT.

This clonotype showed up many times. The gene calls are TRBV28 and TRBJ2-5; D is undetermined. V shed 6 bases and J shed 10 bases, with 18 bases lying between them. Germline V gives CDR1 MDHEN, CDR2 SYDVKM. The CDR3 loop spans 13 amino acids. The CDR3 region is CASSSTNSLVQYF. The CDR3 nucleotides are TGTGCCAGCAGCTCCACGAACTCGCTTGTCCAGTACTTC.

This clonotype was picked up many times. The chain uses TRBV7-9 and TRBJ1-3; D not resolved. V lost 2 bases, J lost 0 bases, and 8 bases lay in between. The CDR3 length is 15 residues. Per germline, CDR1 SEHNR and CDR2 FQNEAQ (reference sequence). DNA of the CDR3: TGTGCCAGCAGCTTACTCCGAAACTCTGGAAACACCATATATTTT. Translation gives CASSLLRNSGNTIYF.

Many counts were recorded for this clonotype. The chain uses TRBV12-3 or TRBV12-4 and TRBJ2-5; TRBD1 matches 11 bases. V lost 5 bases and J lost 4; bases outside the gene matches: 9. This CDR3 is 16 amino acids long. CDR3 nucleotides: TGTGCCAGCAGTCCCGCTGGACAGGGGGCAGGAGAGACCCAGTACTTC. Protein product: CASSPAGQGAGETQYF.

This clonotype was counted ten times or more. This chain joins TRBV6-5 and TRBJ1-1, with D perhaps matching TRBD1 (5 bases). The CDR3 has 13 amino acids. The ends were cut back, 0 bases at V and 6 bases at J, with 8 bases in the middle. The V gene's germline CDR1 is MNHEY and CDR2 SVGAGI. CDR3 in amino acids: CASSYSSRAEAFF. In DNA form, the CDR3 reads TGTGCCAGCAGTTACTCGAGCAGGGCTGAAGCTTTCTTT.

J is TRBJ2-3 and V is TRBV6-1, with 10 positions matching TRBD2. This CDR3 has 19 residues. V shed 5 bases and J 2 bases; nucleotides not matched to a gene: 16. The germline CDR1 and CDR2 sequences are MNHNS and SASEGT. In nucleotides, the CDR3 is TGTGCCAGCAGTTACTCCCCTGTCCTAGCGGGGGCTCCCACAGATACGCAGTATTTT. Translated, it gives CASSYSPVLAGAPTDTQYF.

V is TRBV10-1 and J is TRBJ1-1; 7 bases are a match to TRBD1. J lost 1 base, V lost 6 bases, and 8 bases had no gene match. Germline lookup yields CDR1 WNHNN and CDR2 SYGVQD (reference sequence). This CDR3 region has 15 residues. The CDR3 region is CASSLGWDRNTEAFF. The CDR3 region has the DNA TGCGCCAGCAGCCTAGGGTGGGACAGGAACACTGAAGCTTTCTTT.

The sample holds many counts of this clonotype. CDR3 coding DNA: TGTGCCAGCAGCTTAGGTGTTGGAGTCGCTAATGAAAAACTGTTTTTT. It is translated as CASSLGVGVANEKLFF. V gene TRBV7-9 combines with J gene TRBJ1-4; D uncertain. Trimming took off 1 base at V and 3 bases at J, with 12 bases between the two ends. The CDR3 is made up of 16 amino acids. Germline V gene sequence: CDR1 SEHNR, CDR2 FQNEAQ (reference sequence).

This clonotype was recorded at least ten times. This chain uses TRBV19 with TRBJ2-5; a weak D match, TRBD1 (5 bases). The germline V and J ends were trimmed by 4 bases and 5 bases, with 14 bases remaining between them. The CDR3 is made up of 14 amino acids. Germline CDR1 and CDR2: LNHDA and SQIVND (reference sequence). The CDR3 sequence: CASSTGIRVETQYF. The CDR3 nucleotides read TGTGCCAGTAGTACAGGGATTCGGGTGGAGACCCAGTACTTC.

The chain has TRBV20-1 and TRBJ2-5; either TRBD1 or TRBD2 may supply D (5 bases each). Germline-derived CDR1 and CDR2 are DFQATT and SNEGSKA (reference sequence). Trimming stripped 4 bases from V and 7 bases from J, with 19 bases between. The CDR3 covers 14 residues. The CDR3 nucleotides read TGCAGTGCTACGCCGGGACGAAGGTGGGGGACCCAGTACTTC. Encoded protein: CSATPGRRWGTQYF.

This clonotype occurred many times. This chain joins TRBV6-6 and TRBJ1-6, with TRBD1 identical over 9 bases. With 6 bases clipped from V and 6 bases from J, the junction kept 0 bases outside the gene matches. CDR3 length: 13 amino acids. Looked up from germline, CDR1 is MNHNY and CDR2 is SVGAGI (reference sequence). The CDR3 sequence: CASRGQGNSPLHF. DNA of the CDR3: TGTGCCAGCAGGGGACAGGGTAATTCACCCCTCCACTTT.

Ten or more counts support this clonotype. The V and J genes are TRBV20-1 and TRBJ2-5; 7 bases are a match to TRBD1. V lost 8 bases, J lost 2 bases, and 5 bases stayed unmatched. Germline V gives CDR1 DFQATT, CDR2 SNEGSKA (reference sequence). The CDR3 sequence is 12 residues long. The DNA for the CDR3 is TGCAGTATTGACAGGGCTCAAGAGACCCAGTACTTC. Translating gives CSIDRAQETQYF.

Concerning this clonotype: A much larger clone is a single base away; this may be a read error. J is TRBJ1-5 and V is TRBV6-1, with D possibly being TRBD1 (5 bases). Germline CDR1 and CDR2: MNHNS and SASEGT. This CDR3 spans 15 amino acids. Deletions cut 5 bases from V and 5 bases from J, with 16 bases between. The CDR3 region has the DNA TGTGCCAGCAGTCTAGTGGGGGGGACGGATCAGCCCCAGCATTTT. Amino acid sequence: CASSLVGGTDQPQHF.

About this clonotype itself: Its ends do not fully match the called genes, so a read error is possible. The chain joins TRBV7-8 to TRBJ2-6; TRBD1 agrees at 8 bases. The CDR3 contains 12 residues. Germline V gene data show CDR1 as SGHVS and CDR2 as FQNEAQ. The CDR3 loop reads CASSPKTGVLAF. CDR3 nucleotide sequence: TGTGCCAGCTCACCAAAGACAGGGGTCCTGGCTTTC.

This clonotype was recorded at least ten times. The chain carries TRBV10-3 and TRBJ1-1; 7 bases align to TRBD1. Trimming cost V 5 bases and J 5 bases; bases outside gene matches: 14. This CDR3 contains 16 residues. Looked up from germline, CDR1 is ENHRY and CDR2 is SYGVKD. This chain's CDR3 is CAISPTARPGGTEAFF. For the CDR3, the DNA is TGTGCCATCAGTCCTACCGCTCGGCCAGGGGGGACTGAAGCTTTCTTT.

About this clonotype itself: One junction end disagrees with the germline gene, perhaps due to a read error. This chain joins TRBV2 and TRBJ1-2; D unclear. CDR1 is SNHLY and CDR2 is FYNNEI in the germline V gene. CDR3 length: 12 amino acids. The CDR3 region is CASSQRNSGYTF. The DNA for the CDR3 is TGTGCCAGCAGTCAAAGGAACTCTGGCTACACCTTC.

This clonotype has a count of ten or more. CDR3 sequence (DNA): TGCGCCAGCAGCGCTGGTGGGAGTCAAGAGACCCAGTACTTC. This gives the protein CASSAGGSQETQYF. The gene calls are TRBV5-1 and TRBJ2-5; a weak D match, TRBD2 (5 bases). The CDR3 loop spans 14 amino acids. The V end was cut by 4 bases, the J end by 2 bases, with 12 bases between. CDR1 SGHRS and CDR2 YFSETQ come from the germline V gene.

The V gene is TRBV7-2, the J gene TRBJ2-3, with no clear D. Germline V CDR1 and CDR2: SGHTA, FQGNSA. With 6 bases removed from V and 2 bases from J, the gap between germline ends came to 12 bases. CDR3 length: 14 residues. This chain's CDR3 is CASSLLQVTDTQYF. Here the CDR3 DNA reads TGTGCCAGCAGTTTACTGCAGGTCACAGATACGCAGTATTTT.

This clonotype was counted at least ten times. In DNA form, the CDR3 reads TGTGCCAGCAGCTCAGGGACAGGTAACACTGAAGCTTTCTTT. It yields the protein CASSSGTGNTEAFF. The V and J genes are TRBV7-6 and TRBJ1-1, with 8 bases identical to TRBD1. J gave up 2 bases and V 4 bases, and 3 bases lay outside the gene matches. Germline V gene lookup returns CDR1 SGHVS and CDR2 FNYEAQ. The CDR3 contains 14 residues.